Reported below is one T cell receptor beta chain. The antigen remains undetermined. The data originate from a study of a mutant IDH1 vaccine in newly diagnosed glioma. This table comes from immunoSEQ multiplex PCR, and its TCRdb copy is limited to in-frame clones, with some not included. Counted here are roughly 34,000 clones, 75% to 95% occurring once; the ten biggest clones make up about 5.5%. The time point is: week 47, end of study. Every single dose of the vaccine, 300 ug of mutant IDH1 20-mer peptide, came with topical imiquimod. V lost 1 base and J lost 1; bases outside the gene matches: 1. CDR1 SGDLS and CDR2 YYNGEE come from the germline V gene. CDR3 length: 16 residues.

The TCR comes from a woman aged 40 to 50 with glioma. The sample consisted of PBMCs, taken from a glioma patient whose treatment included an IDH1 peptide vaccine. This chain uses TRBV9 with TRBJ2-2; TRBD2 matches 10 bases. CDR3 coding DNA: TGTGCCAGCAGCGTATTAGCGGGGGGGAACACCGGGGAGCTGTTTTTT. Translating it yields CASSVLAGGNTGELFF.